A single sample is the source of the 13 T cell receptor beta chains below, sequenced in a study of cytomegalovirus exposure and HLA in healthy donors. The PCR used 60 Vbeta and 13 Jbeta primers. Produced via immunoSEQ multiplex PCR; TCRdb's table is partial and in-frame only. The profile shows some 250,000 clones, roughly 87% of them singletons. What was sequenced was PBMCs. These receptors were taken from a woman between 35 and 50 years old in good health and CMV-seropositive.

CDR3 region: CASSVEGAGADTQYF. CDR3 nucleotide sequence: TGTGCCAGCAGCGTGGAGGGGGCGGGCGCAGATACGCAGTATTTT. The rearrangement uses TRBV9 and TRBJ2-3; maybe TRBD1 (7 bases). Trimming removed 2 bases at V and 4 bases at J, with 14 bases between. The CDR3 has 15 amino acids. Per the germline V gene, CDR1 is SGDLS and CDR2 is YYNGEE. Combining the CDR3 with reference TRBV9 and TRBJ2-3 gives the whole variable domain DSGVTQTPKHLITATGQRVTLRCSPRSGDLSVYWYQQSLDQGLQFLIQYYNGEERAKGNILERFSAQQFPDLHSELNLSSLELGDSALYFCASSVEGAGADTQYFGPGTRLTVL.

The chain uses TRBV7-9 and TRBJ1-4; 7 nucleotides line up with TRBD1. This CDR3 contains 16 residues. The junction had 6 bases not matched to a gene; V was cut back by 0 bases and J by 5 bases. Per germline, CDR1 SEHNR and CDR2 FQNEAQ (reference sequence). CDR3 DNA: TGTGCCAGCAGCTTAGCCCGGGACAGTCGGAATGAAAAACTGTTTTTT. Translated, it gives CASSLARDSRNEKLFF.

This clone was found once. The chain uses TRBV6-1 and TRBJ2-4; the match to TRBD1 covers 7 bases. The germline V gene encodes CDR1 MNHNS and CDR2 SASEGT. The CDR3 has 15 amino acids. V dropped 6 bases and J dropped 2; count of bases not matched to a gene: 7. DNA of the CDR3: TGTGCCAGCAGAGTTCCAGGGGGAACCAAAAACATTCAGTACTTC. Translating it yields CASRVPGGTKNIQYF.

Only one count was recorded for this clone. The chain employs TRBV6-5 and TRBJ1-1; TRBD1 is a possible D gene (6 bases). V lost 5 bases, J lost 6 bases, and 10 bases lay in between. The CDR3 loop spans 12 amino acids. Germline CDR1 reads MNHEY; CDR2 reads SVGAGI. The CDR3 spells CASSGGLPEAFF. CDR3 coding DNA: TGTGCCAGCAGTGGGGGCCTTCCTGAAGCTTTCTTT.

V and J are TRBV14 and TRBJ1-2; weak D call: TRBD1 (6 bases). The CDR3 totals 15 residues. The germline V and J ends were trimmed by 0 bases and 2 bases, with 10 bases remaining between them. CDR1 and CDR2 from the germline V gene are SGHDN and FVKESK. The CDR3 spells CASSQDQGPNYGYTF. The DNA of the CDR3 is TGTGCCAGCAGCCAAGATCAGGGGCCCAACTATGGCTACACCTTC. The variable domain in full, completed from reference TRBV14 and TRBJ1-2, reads EAGVTQFPSHSVIEKGQTVTLRCDPISGHDNLYWYRRVMGKEIKFLLHFVKESKQDESGMPNNRFLAERTGGTYSTLKVQPAELEDSGVYFCASSQDQGPNYGYTFGSGTRLTVV.

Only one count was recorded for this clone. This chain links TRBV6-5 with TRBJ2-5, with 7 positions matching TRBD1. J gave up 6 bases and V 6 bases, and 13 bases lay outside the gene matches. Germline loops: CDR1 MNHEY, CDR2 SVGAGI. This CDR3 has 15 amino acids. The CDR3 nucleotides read TGTGCCAGCAGCCGAGGGGGCGCGATCGGAAAGACCCAGTACTTC. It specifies CASSRGGAIGKTQYF.

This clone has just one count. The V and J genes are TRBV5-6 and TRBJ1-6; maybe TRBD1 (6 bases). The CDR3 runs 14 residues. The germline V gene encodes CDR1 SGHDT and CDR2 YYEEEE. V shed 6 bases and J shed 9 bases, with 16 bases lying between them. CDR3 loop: CASTVGIGGSPLHF. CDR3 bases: TGTGCCAGCACCGTTGGGATAGGGGGTTCACCCCTCCACTTT.

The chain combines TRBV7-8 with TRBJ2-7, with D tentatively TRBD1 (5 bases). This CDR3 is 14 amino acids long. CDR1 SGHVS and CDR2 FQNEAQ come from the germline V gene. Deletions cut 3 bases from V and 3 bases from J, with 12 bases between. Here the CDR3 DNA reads TGTGCCAGCAGCTTTGAAGGGGCCCTCTACGAGCAGTACTTC. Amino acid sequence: CASSFEGALYEQYF.

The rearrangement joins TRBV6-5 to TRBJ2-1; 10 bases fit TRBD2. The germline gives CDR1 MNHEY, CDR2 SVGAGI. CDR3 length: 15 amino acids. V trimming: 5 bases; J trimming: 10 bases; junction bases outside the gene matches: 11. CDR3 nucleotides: TGTGCCAGCAGTCCCAGGGCTAGCGGGAGACGGGAGCAGTTCTTC. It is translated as CASSPRASGRREQFF.

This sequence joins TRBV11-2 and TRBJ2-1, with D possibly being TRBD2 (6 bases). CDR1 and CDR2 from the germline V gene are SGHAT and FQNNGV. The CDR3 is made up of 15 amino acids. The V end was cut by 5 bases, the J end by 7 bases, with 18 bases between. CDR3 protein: CASSPTGGIKNEQFF. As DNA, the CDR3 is TGTGCCAGCAGCCCCACGGGCGGGATAAAAAATGAGCAGTTCTTC.

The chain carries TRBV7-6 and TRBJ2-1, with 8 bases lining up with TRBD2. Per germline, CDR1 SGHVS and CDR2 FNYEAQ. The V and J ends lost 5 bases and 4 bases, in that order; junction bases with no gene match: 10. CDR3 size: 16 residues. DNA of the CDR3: TGTGCCAGCAGCGTCAGAGCGGGAGTTGATTACAATGAGCAGTTCTTC. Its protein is CASSVRAGVDYNEQFF.

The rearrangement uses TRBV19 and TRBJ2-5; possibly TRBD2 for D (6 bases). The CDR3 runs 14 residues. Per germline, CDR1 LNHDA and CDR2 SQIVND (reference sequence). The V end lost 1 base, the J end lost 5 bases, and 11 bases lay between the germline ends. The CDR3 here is CASSIGQGGETQYF. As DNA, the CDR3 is TGTGCCAGTAGTATAGGGCAGGGAGGTGAGACCCAGTACTTC.

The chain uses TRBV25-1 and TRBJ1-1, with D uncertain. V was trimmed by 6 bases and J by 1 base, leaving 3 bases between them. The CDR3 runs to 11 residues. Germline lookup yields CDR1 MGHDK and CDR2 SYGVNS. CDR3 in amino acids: CASSRNTEAFF. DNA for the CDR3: TGTGCCAGCAGCCGGAACACTGAAGCTTTCTTT.